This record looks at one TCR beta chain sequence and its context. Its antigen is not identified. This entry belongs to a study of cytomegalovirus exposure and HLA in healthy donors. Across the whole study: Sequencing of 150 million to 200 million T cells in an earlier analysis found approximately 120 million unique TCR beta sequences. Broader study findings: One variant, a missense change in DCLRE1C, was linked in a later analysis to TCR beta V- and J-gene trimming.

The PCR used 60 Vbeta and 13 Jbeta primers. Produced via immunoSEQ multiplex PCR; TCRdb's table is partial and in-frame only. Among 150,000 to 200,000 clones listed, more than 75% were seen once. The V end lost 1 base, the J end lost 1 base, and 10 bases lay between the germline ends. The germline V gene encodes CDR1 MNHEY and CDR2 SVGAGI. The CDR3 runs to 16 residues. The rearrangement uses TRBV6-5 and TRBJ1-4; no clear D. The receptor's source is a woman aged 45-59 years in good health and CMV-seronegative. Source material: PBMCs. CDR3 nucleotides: TGTGCCAGCAGTTACTACGGGAGGGTAACTAATGAAAAACTGTTTTTT. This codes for CASSYYGRVTNEKLFF.